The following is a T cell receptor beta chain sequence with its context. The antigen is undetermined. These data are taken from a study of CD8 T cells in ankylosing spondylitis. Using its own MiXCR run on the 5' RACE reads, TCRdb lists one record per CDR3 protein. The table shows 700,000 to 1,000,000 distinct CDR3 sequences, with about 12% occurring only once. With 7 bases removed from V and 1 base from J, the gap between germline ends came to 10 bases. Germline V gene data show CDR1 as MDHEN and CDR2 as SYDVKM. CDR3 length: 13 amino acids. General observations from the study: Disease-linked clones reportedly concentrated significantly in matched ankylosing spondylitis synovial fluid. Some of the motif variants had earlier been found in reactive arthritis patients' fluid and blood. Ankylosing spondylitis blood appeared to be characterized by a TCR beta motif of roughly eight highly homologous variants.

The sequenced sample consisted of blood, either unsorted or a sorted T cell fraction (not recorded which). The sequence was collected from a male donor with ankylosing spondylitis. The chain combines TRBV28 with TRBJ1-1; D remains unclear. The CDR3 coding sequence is TGTGCCAGCAATCTACAGCAGAACACTGAAGCTTTCTTT. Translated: CASNLQQNTEAFF.